This T cell receptor (beta chain) was retrieved from a study of blood T cell repertoires in COVID-19. As handled by the study authors: Nucleated cell counts were estimated from reference gene primer amplification. Clones were sequenced by immunoSEQ multiplex PCR, and TCRdb holds only the in-frame ones, with some missing. The V and J calls and the clone size are those of that table, but D and trimming were determined from the DNA. The profile covers approximately 150,000 clones, with more than 65% appearing a single time and roughly 7.2% taken by the ten largest. The CDR3 contains 15 residues. With V trimmed by 2 bases and J by 6 bases, 6 bases remained unmatched. Germline V CDR1 and CDR2: SGHRS, YFSETQ. This clone was counted only a few times.

This chain uses TRBV5-1 with TRBJ1-5, with 9 nucleotides matching TRBD1. The sequenced material came from peripheral blood. The sequence was collected from a woman aged 45-59 years in a cohort sampled during active or convalescent COVID-19. The CDR3 loop is CASSLGQGSSQPQHF. CDR3 in DNA: TGCGCCAGCAGCTTAGGACAGGGGAGTAGTCAGCCCCAGCATTTT.